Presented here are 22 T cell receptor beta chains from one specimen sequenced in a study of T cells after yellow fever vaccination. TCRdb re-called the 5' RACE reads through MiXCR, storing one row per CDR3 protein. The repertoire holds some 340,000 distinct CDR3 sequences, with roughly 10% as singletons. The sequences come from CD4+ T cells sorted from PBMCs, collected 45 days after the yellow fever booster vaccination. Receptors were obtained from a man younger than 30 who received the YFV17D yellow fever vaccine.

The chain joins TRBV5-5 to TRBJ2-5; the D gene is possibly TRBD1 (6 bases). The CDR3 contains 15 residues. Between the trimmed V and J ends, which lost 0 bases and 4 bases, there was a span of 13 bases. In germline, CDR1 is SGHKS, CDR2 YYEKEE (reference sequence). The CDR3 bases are TGTGCCAGCAGCTTGGAACAGGGTGGTGGAGAGACCCAGTACTTC. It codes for CASSLEQGGGETQYF.

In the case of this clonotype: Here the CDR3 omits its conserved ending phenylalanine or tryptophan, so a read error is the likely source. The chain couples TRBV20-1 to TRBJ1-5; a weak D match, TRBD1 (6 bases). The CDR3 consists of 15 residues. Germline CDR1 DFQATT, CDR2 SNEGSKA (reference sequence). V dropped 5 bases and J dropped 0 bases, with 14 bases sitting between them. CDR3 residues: CSAGGQSNSNQPQHS. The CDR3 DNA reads TGCAGTGCTGGGGGGCAGAGTAATAGCAATCAGCCCCAGCATTCT.

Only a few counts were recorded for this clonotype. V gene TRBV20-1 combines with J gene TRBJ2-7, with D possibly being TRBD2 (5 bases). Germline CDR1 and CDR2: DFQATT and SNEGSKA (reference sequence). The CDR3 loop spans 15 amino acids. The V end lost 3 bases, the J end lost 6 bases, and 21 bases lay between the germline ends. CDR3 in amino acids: CSARSGTPAGGEQYV. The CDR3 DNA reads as TGCAGTGCTAGGTCCGGTACGCCTGCCGGAGGCGAGCAGTACGTC.

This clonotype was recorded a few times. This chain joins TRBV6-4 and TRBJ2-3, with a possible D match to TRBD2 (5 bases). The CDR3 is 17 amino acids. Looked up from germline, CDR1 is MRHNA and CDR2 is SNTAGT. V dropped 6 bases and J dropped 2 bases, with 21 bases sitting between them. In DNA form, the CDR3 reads TGTGCCAGCAGCAGGACTGCAAGCGGCACTACCACAGATACGCAGTATTTT. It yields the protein CASSRTASGTTTDTQYF.

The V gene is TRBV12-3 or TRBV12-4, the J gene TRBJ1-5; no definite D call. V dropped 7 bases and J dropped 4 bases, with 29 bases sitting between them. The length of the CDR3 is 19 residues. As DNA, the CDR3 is TGTGCCAGCACCCGGAGAGTCTGGATTACCGACCCCCGGAATCAGCCCCAGCATTTT. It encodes CASTRRVWITDPRNQPQHF.

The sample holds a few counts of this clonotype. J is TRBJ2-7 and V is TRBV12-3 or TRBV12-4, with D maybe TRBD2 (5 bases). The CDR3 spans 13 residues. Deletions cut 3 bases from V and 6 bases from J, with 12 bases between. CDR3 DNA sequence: TGTGCCAGCAGTTTCGAGGGTTTGGGCGAGCAGTACTTC. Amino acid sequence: CASSFEGLGEQYF.

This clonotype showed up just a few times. The CDR3 DNA follows: TGCAGCGTTGAAAGGGGCGGAAACACCATATATTTT. Its protein is CSVERGGNTIYF. This chain uses TRBV29-1 with TRBJ1-3; possibly TRBD1 for D (5 bases). V was clipped by 2 bases and J by 4 bases, with 6 bases between them. This CDR3 spans 12 amino acids. CDR1 SQVTM and CDR2 ANQGSEA come from the germline V gene.

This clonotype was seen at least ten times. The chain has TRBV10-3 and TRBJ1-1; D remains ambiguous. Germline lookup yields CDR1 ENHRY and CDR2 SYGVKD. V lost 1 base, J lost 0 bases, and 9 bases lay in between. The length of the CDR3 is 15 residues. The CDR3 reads CAISEFRNLNTEAFF. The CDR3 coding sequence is TGTGCCATCAGTGAGTTTAGGAATTTGAACACTGAAGCTTTCTTT.

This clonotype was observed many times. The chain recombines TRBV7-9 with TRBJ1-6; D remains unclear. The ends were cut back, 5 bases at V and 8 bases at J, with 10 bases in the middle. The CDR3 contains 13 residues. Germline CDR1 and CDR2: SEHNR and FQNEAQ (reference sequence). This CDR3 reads CASSRVEDSPLHF. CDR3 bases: TGTGCCAGCAGCCGGGTGGAGGATTCACCCCTCCACTTT.

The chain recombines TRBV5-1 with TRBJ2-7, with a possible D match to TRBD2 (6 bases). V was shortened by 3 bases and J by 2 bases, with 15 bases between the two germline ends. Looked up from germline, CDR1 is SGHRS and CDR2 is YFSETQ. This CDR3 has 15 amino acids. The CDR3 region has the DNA TGCGCCAGCAGCTACGTAATGGGGGGAACCTACGAGCAGTACTTC. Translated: CASSYVMGGTYEQYF.

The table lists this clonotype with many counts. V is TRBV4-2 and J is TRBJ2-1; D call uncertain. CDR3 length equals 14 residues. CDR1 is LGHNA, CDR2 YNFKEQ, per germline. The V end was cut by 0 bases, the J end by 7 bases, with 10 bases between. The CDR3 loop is CASSQDHGANEQFF. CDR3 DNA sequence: TGTGCCAGCAGCCAAGATCATGGCGCGAATGAGCAGTTCTTC.

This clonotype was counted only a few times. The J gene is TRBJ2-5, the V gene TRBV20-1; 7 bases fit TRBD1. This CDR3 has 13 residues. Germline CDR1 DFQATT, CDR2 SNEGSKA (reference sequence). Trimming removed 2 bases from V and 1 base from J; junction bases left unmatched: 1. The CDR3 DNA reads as TGCAGTGCTAGAAGGGGGCTCCAAGAGACCCAGTACTTC. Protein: CSARRGLQETQYF.

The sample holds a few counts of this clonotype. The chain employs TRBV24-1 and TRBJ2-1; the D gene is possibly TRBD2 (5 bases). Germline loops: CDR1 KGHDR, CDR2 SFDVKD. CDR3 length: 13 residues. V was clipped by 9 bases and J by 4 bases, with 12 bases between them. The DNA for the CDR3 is TGTGCCACCGAGGGCCAGCGGTACAATGAGCAGTTCTTC. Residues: CATEGQRYNEQFF.

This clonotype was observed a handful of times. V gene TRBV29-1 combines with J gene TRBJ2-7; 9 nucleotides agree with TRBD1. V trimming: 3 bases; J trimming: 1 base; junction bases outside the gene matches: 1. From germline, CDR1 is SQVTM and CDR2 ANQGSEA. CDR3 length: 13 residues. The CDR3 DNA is TGCAGCGTTGAGGACAGGGGATCCTACGAGCAGTACTTC. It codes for CSVEDRGSYEQYF.

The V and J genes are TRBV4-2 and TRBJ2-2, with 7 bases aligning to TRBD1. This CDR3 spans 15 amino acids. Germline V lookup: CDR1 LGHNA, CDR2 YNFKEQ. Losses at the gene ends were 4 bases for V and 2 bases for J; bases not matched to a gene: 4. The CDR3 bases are TGTGCCAGCAGCCCCGGGACAGTAAACACCGGGGAGCTGTTTTTT. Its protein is CASSPGTVNTGELFF.

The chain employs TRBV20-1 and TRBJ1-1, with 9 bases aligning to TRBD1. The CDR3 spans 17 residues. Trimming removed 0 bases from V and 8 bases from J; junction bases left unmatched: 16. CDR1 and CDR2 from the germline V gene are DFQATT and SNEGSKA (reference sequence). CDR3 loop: CSARDPGSGQGLSEAFF. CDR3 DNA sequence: TGCAGTGCTAGAGATCCAGGCTCGGGACAGGGCTTATCCGAAGCTTTCTTT.

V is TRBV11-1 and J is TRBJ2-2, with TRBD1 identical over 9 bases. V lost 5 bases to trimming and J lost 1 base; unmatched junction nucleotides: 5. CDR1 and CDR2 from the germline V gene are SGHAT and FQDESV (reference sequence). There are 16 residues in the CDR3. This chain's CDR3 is CASSQRGQGNTGELFF. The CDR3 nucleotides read TGTGCCAGCAGCCAGAGGGGACAGGGGAACACCGGGGAGCTGTTTTTT. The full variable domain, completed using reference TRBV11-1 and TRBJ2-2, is EAEVAQSPRYKITEKSQAVAFWCDPISGHATLYWYRQILGQGPELLVQFQDESVVDDSQLPKDRFSAERLKGVDSTLKIQPAELGDSAMYLCASSQRGQGNTGELFFGEGSRLTVL.

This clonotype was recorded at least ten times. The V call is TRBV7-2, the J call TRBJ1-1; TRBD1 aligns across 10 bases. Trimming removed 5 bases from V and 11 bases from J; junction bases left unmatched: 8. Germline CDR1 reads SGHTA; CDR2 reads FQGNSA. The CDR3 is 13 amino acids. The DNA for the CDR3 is TGTGCCAGCAGCCGGGACAGGGGCGGAGGGGCTTTCTTT. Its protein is CASSRDRGGGAFF.

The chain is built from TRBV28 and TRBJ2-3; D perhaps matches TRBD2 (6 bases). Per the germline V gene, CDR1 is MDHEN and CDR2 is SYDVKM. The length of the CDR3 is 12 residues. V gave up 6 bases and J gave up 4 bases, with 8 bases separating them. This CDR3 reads CASRAGSDTQYF. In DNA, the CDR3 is TGTGCCAGCAGGGCGGGGTCAGATACGCAGTATTTT.

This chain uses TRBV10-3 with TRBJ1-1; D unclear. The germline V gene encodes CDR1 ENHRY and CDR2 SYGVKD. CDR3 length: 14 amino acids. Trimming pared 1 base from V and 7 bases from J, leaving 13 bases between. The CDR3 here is CAISEWAGSVEAFF. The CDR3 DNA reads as TGTGCCATCAGTGAGTGGGCGGGCTCTGTTGAAGCTTTCTTT.

The CDR3 nucleotides read TGTGCCAGCAGTTCGCACCCGGGACTAGCGGAAAATGAGCAGTTCTTC. It specifies CASSSHPGLAENEQFF. The rearrangement uses TRBV6-5 and TRBJ2-1, with 11 positions matching TRBD2. V lost 4 bases, J lost 7 bases, and 9 bases stayed unmatched. Per germline, CDR1 MNHEY and CDR2 SVGAGI. The CDR3 covers 16 residues.

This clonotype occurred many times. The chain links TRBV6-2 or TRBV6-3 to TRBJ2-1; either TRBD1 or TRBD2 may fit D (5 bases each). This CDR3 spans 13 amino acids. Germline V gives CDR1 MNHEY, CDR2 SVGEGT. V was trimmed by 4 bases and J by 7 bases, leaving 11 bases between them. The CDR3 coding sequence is TGTGCCAGCAGTTCCCAGGGAGAGAATGAGCAGTTCTTC. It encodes CASSSQGENEQFF.